This T cell receptor beta chain emerged from a study of cytomegalovirus exposure and HLA in healthy donors. TCRdb's copy holds only in-frame clones and misses some; the assay was immunoSEQ multiplex PCR. The sample has roughly 200,000 clones, around nine tenths seen once. The TCR originated in a man aged 25 to 45 in good health and CMV-seropositive. Sequenced sample: PBMCs.

This chain's CDR3 is CASSIRGYEQYF. The CDR3 DNA sequence: TGTGCCAGCAGTATCAGGGGCTACGAGCAGTACTTC. V is TRBV6-5 and J is TRBJ2-7; TRBD1 might be the D (6 bases). This CDR3 comprises 12 residues. Germline CDR1 is MNHEY and CDR2 is SVGAGI. Between the trimmed V and J ends, which lost 5 bases and 3 bases, there was a span of 8 bases.